A single sample gave rise to the 24 T cell receptor beta chains below, sequenced in a study of metastatic and nonmetastatic thyroid tumors. TCRdb reprocessed the PCR reads via MiXCR. The sample shows about 19,000 clones, under 25% of them seen only once. Thyroid surgery had not been preceded by any treatment in any patient. The specimen was tumor tissue. The receptors here all came from a male donor with papillary thyroid cancer or a benign thyroid nodule (not recorded which). Some clones in this sample may be carry-over from other donors' samples.

Many counts were recorded for this clone. This sequence joins TRBV2 and TRBJ2-1; D possibly corresponds to TRBD2 (6 bases). The CDR3 consists of 14 residues. Germline CDR1 and CDR2: SNHLY and FYNNEI. Trimming pared 6 bases from V and 2 bases from J, leaving 11 bases between. CDR3 in DNA: TGTGCCAGCAGGGATAGCGGTCCCTACAATGAGCAGTTCTTC. Translation gives CASRDSGPYNEQFF.

This clone was counted at least ten times. The chain employs TRBV28 and TRBJ2-5; D is possibly TRBD1 (5 bases). Trimming shortened V by 3 bases and J by 0 bases, and 11 bases separated the two germline ends. Germline V gives CDR1 MDHEN, CDR2 SYDVKM. The CDR3 loop spans 15 amino acids. The CDR3 nucleotides are TGTGCCAGCAGTTTGGGCAGGGCGTACCAAGAGACCCAGTACTTC. Protein sequence: CASSLGRAYQETQYF.

In its sample, this clone was seen many times. The chain employs TRBV6-6 and TRBJ1-6; no definite D call. Trimming shortened V by 2 bases and J by 1 base, and 6 bases separated the two germline ends. The CDR3 contains 15 residues. Germline CDR1 reads MNHNY; CDR2 reads SVGAGI (reference sequence). The chain's CDR3 is CASSYAGSYNSPLHF. The CDR3 nucleotides read TGTGCCAGCAGTTACGCGGGATCCTATAATTCACCCCTCCACTTT.

Comments on this clone: Its ends do not fully match the called genes, so a read error is possible. The rearrangement joins TRBV5-1 to TRBJ1-1, with D unclear. Germline-derived CDR1 and CDR2 are SGHRS and YFSETQ. The CDR3 sequence is 13 residues long. The CDR3 nucleotides read TGCGCCAGCATCTTGAGGGCCGTATTTGAAGCTTTCTTT. This codes for CASILRAVFEAFF.

At least ten counts were recorded for this clone. This sample includes further DNA sequences coding for the same CDR3. The V and J genes are TRBV28 and TRBJ1-1; TRBD1 matches at 12 bases. Looked up from germline, CDR1 is MDHEN and CDR2 is SYDVKM. J gave up 4 bases and V 7 bases, and 16 bases lay outside the gene matches. The CDR3 consists of 18 residues. The DNA of the CDR3 is TGTGCCAGCACCCCTCTGGGGACAGGGGGCGCTTGGGGCACTGAAGCTTTCTTT. This encodes CASTPLGTGGAWGTEAFF. Filled out from reference TRBV28 and TRBJ1-1, the complete variable domain reads DVKVTQSSRYLVKRTGEKVFLECVQDMDHENMFWYRQDPGLGLRLIYFSYDVKMKEKGDIPEGYSVSREKKERFSLILESASTNQTSMYLCASTPLGTGGAWGTEAFFGQGTRLTVV.

This clone was picked up many times. The chain couples TRBV5-6 to TRBJ1-2, with 9 bases matching TRBD1. The J segment lost 8 bases and the V segment lost 5 bases, leaving 13 bases of the junction unmatched. The CDR3 is 15 amino acids. CDR1 SGHDT and CDR2 YYEEEE come from the germline V gene. Here the CDR3 DNA reads TGTGCCAGCAGTGTAACAGGGGGCGGTCAGGGAGGCTACACCTTC. Residues: CASSVTGGGQGGYTF.

The chain uses TRBV14 and TRBJ1-6, with TRBD1 matching 7 bases. Per the germline V gene, CDR1 is SGHDN and CDR2 is FVKESK. The CDR3 extends over 18 amino acids. Trimming took 1 base from V and 8 from J; bases not matched to a gene: 14. Here the CDR3 DNA reads TGTGCCAGCAGCCAAGTACAGGGGCGGGGAAATTGGGATTCACCCCTCCACTTT. Protein sequence: CASSQVQGRGNWDSPLHF. Filled out from reference TRBV14 and TRBJ1-6, the complete variable domain reads EAGVTQFPSHSVIEKGQTVTLRCDPISGHDNLYWYRRVMGKEIKFLLHFVKESKQDESGMPNNRFLAERTGGTYSTLKVQPAELEDSGVYFCASSQVQGRGNWDSPLHFGNGTRLTVT.

In this sample, this clone is medium-sized. The chain carries TRBV6-2 or TRBV6-3 and TRBJ2-1, with 12 bases lining up with TRBD2. V shed 2 bases, J shed 6 bases, and the junction held 8 bases outside the gene matches. Germline assignment: CDR1 MNHEY and CDR2 SVGEGT. CDR3 length: 17 amino acids. CDR3 sequence reads: CASSYGLAGGPANEQFF. For the CDR3, the DNA is TGTGCCAGCAGTTACGGGCTAGCGGGAGGGCCGGCCAATGAGCAGTTCTTC.

This clone was counted a few times. J is TRBJ2-2 and V is TRBV6-1; TRBD1 matches 8 bases. CDR3 length equals 15 residues. The V gene's germline CDR1 is MNHNS and CDR2 SASEGT. J was trimmed by 5 bases and V by 5 bases; bases with no gene match: 7. The CDR3 DNA follows: TGTGCCAGCAGTACCGGGACAGGAACGACCGGGGAGCTGTTTTTT. It yields the protein CASSTGTGTTGELFF.

This clone was picked up many times. The rearrangement links TRBV30 to TRBJ2-1; 7 bases align to TRBD2. The CDR3 loop spans 17 amino acids. Trimming took 6 bases from V and 4 from J; bases not matched to a gene: 18. Germline CDR1 reads GTSNPN; CDR2 reads SVGIG (reference sequence). The CDR3: CACTGTKGAQRYNEQFF. DNA of the CDR3: TGTGCCTGCACCGGGACTAAGGGCGCCCAGCGATACAATGAGCAGTTCTTC.

To note about this clone: The germline gene is not matched at one end of the junction; a read error may be the cause. J is TRBJ2-5 and V is TRBV28; TRBD2 agrees at 8 bases. Germline V gene lookup returns CDR1 MDHEN and CDR2 SYDVKM. The CDR3 is 18 residues long. The CDR3 sequence: CSSSIFGRAITHHETQYF. CDR3 nucleotide sequence: TGTTCCAGCAGTATATTCGGGAGGGCGATTACTCACCATGAGACCCAGTACTTC. Full variable domain (outside the CDR3, taken from reference TRBV28 and TRBJ2-5): DVKVTQSSRYLVKRTGEKVFLECVQDMDHENMFWYRQDPGLGLRLIYFSYDVKMKEKGDIPEGYSVSREKKERFSLILESASTNQTSMYLCSSSIFGRAITHHETQYFGPGTRLLVL.

This chain uses TRBV6-2 or TRBV6-3 with TRBJ2-1, with 7 nucleotides matching TRBD1. The germline V gene encodes CDR1 MNHEY and CDR2 SVGEGT. CDR3 length: 16 amino acids. Unmatched junction bases numbered 15, after V lost 5 bases and J lost 8 bases. This CDR3 reads CASSTGTDLPSDEQFF. CDR3 DNA: TGTGCCAGCAGTACCGGGACAGACTTACCGTCCGATGAGCAGTTCTTC.

Comments on this clone: A much larger clone lies a single base off, so this may be a read error. The chain is built from TRBV5-6 and TRBJ1-2; D is ambiguous. Germline lookup yields CDR1 SGHDT and CDR2 YYEEEE. CDR3 length equals 13 residues. The CDR3 DNA reads TGTGCCAGCAGCTTAGGGATTAACTATGGCTTCACCTTC. It codes for CASSLGINYGFTF.

This clone counts as medium-sized. This sequence joins TRBV11-2 and TRBJ2-7; unclear D gene. V dropped 1 base and J dropped 3 bases, with 10 bases sitting between them. The CDR3 length is 14 residues. Germline V CDR1 and CDR2: SGHAT, FQNNGV. CDR3 nucleotide sequence: TGTGCCAGCAGCTTAGGAGGCTCAGACTACGAGCAGTACTTC. As protein: CASSLGGSDYEQYF.

The V call is TRBV20-1, the J call TRBJ2-1; 7 bases agree with TRBD2. The CDR3 sequence is 15 residues long. Germline trimming cut 6 bases from V and 1 base from J; bases unmatched to any gene: 9. Looked up from germline, CDR1 is DFQATT and CDR2 is SNEGSKA (reference sequence). CDR3 amino acids: CSAPLAGMSYNEQFF. As DNA, the CDR3 is TGCAGTGCACCCTTAGCGGGCATGTCCTACAATGAGCAGTTCTTC.

There are many counts of this clone. This chain uses TRBV20-1 with TRBJ1-5, with D possibly being TRBD1 (5 bases). Germline CDR1 is DFQATT and CDR2 is SNEGSKA (reference sequence). There are 14 residues in the CDR3. V gave up 0 bases and J gave up 7 bases, with 13 bases separating them. The CDR3 loop reads CSARELNRGQPQHF. The CDR3 nucleotides are TGCAGTGCTAGAGAACTTAATCGGGGCCAGCCCCAGCATTTT.

There are many counts of this clone. The chain joins TRBV6-6 to TRBJ1-1; D may be TRBD1 (5 bases). CDR1 and CDR2 (germline): MNHNY, SVGAGI (reference sequence). The CDR3 sequence is 14 residues long. V was clipped by 3 bases and J by 11 bases, with 19 bases between them. This CDR3 reads CASSYINGGDRAFF. CDR3 DNA sequence: TGTGCCAGCAGTTATATCAATGGAGGGGACCGGGCTTTCTTT.

This clone was observed at least ten times. This chain joins TRBV29-1 and TRBJ1-5; unclear D gene. Germline V gene sequence: CDR1 SQVTM, CDR2 ANQGSEA. Trimming left V 6 bases short and J 0 bases short, with 15 bases between. This CDR3 is built from 15 residues. CDR3 bases: TGCAGCGTAACCGCCACAGCAAATAGCAATCAGCCCCAGCATTTT. Protein sequence: CSVTATANSNQPQHF.

Worth noting for this clone: A read error may be the cause here, since a much bigger clone is one base away. The chain carries TRBV11-2 and TRBJ2-5; D is perhaps TRBD1 or TRBD2 (6 bases each). Trimming removed 3 bases from V and 8 bases from J, with 16 bases in between. Germline V gene data show CDR1 as SGHAT and CDR2 as FQNNGV. CDR3 length: 14 residues. For the CDR3, the DNA is TGTGCCAGCAGCTTGAGAGGGGGGTGGGATACCCAGTACTTC. Translated, it gives CASSLRGGWDTQYF.

On this clone itself: Mismatch with germline at one junction end may stem from a read error. The chain is built from TRBV7-8 and TRBJ2-2, with 10 bases matching TRBD2. Germline V gene lookup returns CDR1 SGHVS and CDR2 FQNEAQ. The CDR3 covers 16 residues. In nucleotides, the CDR3 is TGTGCCGGCAGCATCCTAGCGGGAGTGTACACCGGGGAGCTGTTTTTT. Translating gives CAGSILAGVYTGELFF.

This clone was counted at least ten times. This sequence joins TRBV9 and TRBJ2-3; 10 bases match TRBD2. Looked up from germline, CDR1 is SGDLS and CDR2 is YYNGEE. V dropped 0 bases and J dropped 6; count of bases not matched to a gene: 7. The CDR3 runs to 16 residues. The DNA of the CDR3 is TGTGCCAGCAGCGTAGGAGCTAGCGGGAGTTCTGATACGCAGTATTTT. It yields the protein CASSVGASGSSDTQYF.

Note on this clone: One junction end disagrees with the germline gene, perhaps due to a read error. The V gene is TRBV14, the J gene TRBJ2-2; D possibly corresponds to TRBD1 (6 bases). Germline CDR1 and CDR2: SGHDN and FVKESK. This CDR3 is 15 amino acids long. CDR3: CASSPYRVVTGELIF. The DNA of the CDR3 is TGTGCCAGCAGCCCGTACAGGGTGGTCACCGGGGAGCTGATTTTT.

The chain has TRBV30 and TRBJ2-4; no firm D call. Germline V gene data show CDR1 as GTSNPN and CDR2 as SVGIG (reference sequence). This CDR3 is built from 12 residues. V was cut by 1 base and J by 0 bases, with 1 base left in between. CDR3 DNA sequence: TGTGCCTGGAGTGAAGCCAAAAACATTCAGTACTTC. Translating it yields CAWSEAKNIQYF.

This clone was seen ten or more times. The chain uses TRBV5-1 and TRBJ2-7; D might be TRBD1 (5 bases). Germline values: CDR1 SGHRS, CDR2 YFSETQ. The V gene lost 4 bases and the J gene lost 2 bases, with 16 bases spanning the gap. The length of the CDR3 is 15 residues. CDR3 in DNA: TGCGCCAGCAGCAAGCTCAGGGATGGTACCTACGAGCAGTACTTC. Residues: CASSKLRDGTYEQYF.